This T cell receptor beta chain came from a study of neurological immune-mediated disorders. Study results and caveats: Expansion of TCR clones was greatest in HTLV-1-associated myelopathy and smallest in multiple sclerosis, where it fell below that of healthy controls. Subjects shared no identical expanded-clone CDR3 amino acid sequences, suggesting private TCR-beta repertoires in all groups.

CDR1 and CDR2 (germline): SEHNR, FQNEAQ (reference sequence). Between the trimmed V and J ends, which lost 2 bases and 2 bases, there was a span of 4 bases. CDR3 size: 12 residues. Each TCR transcript was tagged with a 10-nucleotide random UMI during 5'RACE. A single record per CDR3 protein comes from TCRdb applying MiXCR to the 5' RACE reads. The table lists some 48,000 distinct CDR3 sequences, over 10% of them singletons, with 4.5% to 5.5% in the top ten. This clonotype came up many times. Its antigen is unknown. As for time point: longitudinal time-point 2. Sample: PBMCs. The clonotype comes from a male donor with HTLV-1-associated myelopathy (HAM/TSP). The gene calls are TRBV7-9 and TRBJ2-7; the D is unclear. For the CDR3, the DNA is TGTGCCAGCAGCTTAAGTCCCTACGAGCAGTACTTC. Translation gives CASSLSPYEQYF.